This TCR beta chain was sequenced in a study of T cells in localized non-small cell lung cancer. Study-wide points: There were a median 57 of the top 100 tumor clones appearing in adjacent lung.

For this clone: Its antigen is not known.

Data came from immunoSEQ multiplex PCR; TCRdb stores just in-frame clones and leaves some out. The data contain 60,000 to 65,000 clones, 85% to 90% of them singletons. This CDR3 is built from 15 residues. Trimming left V 3 bases short and J 6 bases short, with 12 bases between. Germline V gene sequence: CDR1 ENHRY, CDR2 SYGVKD. The V and J genes are TRBV10-3 and TRBJ1-6; TRBD1 might be the D (6 bases). The sequence derives from a woman aged 40 to 75 with stage I lung adenocarcinoma. This sample comprised peripheral blood, obtained before any cancer treatment. The CDR3 protein is CAISEREQGNSPLHF. The CDR3 coding sequence is TGTGCCATCAGTGAAAGGGAACAGGGTAATTCACCCCTCCACTTT.